The TCR beta chain under discussion was sequenced for a study of blood T cell repertoires in COVID-19. The data were produced by immunoSEQ multiplex PCR, yet TCRdb's version contains in-frame clones alone and is incomplete. Among around 170,000 clones listed, about four fifths were seen once. The CDR3 sequence is 14 residues long. Germline V CDR1 and CDR2: SQVTM, ANQGSEA. J lost 8 bases, V lost 4 bases, and 6 bases had no gene match. The receptor was isolated from a woman aged 70-85 years with COVID-19, enrolled during active disease. Sequencing was done on a sample of peripheral blood. V usage is TRBV29-1 and J usage is TRBJ1-6, with 9 bases fitting TRBD1. CDR3 DNA: TGCAGCGTTGGGCGGACAGGGGAGGATTCACCCCTCCACTTT. Amino acid sequence: CSVGRTGEDSPLHF. Based on the CDR3 plus reference TRBV29-1 and TRBJ1-6, the full variable domain is SAVISQKPSRDICQRGTSLTIQCQVDSQVTMMFWYRQQPGQSLTLIATANQGSEATYESGFVIDKFPISRPNLTFSTLTVSNMSPEDSSIYLCSVGRTGEDSPLHFGNGTRLTVT.